Sequencing of this T cell receptor beta chain was carried out in a study of OX40 agonist ivuxolimab in advanced cancers. At the level of the study: Given to patients was ivuxolimab, an agonistic anti-OX40 (CD134) antibody.

People who had autoimmune disease history or systemic immunosuppression were excluded. CDR1 and CDR2 from the germline V gene are SEHNR and FQNEAQ (reference sequence). The CDR3 loop spans 18 amino acids. The V gene end was trimmed by 3 bases and the J gene end by 5 bases; junction bases not matched to a gene: 14. Using immunoSEQ multiplex PCR, the repertoire was profiled, and TCRdb retains in-frame clones only, with some absent. The table includes 80,000 to 100,000 clones, about 90% detected once. This chain connects TRBV7-9 to TRBJ2-3; TRBD2 aligns across 10 bases. The sequence derives from an adult with an advanced solid tumor such as melanoma, head and neck, liver or kidney cancer. The sequences come from CD4+ or CD8+ T cells sorted from blood, collected in a trial of the OX40 agonist ivuxolimab. As DNA, the CDR3 is TGTGCCAGCAGCTTTCCGAGACTAGCGGGCCTACGGGTAGATACGCAGTATTTT. Encoded protein: CASSFPRLAGLRVDTQYF.